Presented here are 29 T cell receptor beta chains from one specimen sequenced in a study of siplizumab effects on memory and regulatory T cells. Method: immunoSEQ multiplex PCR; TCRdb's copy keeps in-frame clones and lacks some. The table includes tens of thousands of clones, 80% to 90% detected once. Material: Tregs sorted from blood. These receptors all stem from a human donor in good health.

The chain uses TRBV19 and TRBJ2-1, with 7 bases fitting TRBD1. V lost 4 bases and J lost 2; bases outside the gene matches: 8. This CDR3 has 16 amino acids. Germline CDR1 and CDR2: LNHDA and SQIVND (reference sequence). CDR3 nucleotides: TGTGCCAGTAGTACCATAAGGACAGGCGCCTACAATGAGCAGTTCTTC. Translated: CASSTIRTGAYNEQFF.

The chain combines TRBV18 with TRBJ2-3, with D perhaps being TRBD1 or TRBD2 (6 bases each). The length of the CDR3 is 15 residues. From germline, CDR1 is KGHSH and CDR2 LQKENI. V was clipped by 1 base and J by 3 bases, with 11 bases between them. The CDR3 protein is CASSPQGEETDTQYF. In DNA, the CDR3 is TGTGCCAGCTCACCACAGGGGGAGGAAACAGATACGCAGTATTTT.

CDR3 DNA: TGTGCCAGCAGTTTTGAGGGCGGGGAATCCATATATTTT. Protein product: CASSFEGGESIYF. The rearrangement links TRBV7-2 to TRBJ1-3; unclear D gene. V shed 6 bases and J shed 11 bases, with 17 bases lying between them. CDR1 and CDR2 from the germline V gene are SGHTA and FQGNSA. This CDR3 has 13 residues.

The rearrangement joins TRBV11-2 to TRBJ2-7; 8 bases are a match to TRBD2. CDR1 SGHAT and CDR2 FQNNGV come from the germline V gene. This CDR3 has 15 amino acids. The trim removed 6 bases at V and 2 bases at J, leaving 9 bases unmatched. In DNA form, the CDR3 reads TGTGCCAGCAGTTCTAGCAGCGGGGGTCCCTACGAGCAGTACTTC. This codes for CASSSSSGGPYEQYF.

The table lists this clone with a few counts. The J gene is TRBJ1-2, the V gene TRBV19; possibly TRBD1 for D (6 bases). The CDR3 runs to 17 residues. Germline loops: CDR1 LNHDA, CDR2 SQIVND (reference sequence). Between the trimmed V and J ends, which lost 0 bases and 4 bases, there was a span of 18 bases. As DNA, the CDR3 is TGTGCCAGTAGTATAGAATGGGTTCGGGGGGCTCCCTATGGCTACACCTTC. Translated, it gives CASSIEWVRGAPYGYTF.

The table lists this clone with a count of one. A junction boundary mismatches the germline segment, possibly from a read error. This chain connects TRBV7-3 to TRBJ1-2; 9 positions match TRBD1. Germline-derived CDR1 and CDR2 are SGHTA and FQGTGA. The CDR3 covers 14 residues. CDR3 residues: CASSVTGGNYGYTF. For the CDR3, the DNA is TGTGCCAGCAGCGTAACAGGGGGCAACTATGGCTACACCTTC.

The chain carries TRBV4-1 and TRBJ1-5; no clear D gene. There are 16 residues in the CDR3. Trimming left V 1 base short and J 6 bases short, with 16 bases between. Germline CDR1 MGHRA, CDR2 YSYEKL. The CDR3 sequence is CASSQGFGERGQPQHF. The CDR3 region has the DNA TGCGCCAGCAGCCAAGGGTTCGGAGAGCGGGGTCAGCCCCAGCATTTT.

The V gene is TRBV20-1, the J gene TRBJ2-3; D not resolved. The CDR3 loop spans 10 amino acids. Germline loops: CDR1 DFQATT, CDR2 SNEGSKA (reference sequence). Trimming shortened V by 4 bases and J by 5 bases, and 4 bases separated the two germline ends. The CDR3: CSATLDTQYF. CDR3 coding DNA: TGCAGTGCTACCTTAGATACGCAGTATTTT.

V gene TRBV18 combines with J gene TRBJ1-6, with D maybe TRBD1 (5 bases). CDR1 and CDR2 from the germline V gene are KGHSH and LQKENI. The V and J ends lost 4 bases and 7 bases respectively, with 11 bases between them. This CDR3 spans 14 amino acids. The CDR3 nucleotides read TGTGCCAGCTCACTCCAGGGCCCCAATTCACCCCTCCACTTT. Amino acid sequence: CASSLQGPNSPLHF. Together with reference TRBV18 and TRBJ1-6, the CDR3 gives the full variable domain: NAGVMQNPRHLVRRRGQEARLRCSPMKGHSHVYWYRQLPEEGLKFMVYLQKENIIDESGMPKERFSAEFPKEGPSILRIQQVVRGDSAAYFCASSLQGPNSPLHFGNGTRLTVT.

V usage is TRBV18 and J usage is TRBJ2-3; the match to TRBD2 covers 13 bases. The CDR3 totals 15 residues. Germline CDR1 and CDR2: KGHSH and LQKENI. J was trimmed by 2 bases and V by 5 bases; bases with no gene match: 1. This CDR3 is CASSGTSGDTDTQYF. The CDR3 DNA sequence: TGTGCCAGCTCAGGGACTAGCGGGGACACAGATACGCAGTATTTT.

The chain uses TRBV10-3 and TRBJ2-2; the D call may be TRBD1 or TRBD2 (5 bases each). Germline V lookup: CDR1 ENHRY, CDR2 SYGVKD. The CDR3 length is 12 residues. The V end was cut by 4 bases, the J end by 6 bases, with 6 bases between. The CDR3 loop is CAISVGAGELFF. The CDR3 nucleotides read TGTGCCATCAGTGTGGGGGCCGGGGAGCTGTTTTTT.

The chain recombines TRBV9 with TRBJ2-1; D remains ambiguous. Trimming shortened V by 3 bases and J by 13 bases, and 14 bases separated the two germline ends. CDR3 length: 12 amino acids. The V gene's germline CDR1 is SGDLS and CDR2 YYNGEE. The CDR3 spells CASSALAGPQFF. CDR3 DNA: TGTGCCAGCAGCGCCCTGGCAGGTCCCCAGTTCTTC.

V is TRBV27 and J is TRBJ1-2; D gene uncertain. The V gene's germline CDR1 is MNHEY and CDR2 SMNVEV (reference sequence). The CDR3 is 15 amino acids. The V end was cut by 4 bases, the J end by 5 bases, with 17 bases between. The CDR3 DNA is TGTGCCAGCAGTTCCCCGCGACGCCCACCTTATGGCTACACCTTC. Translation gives CASSSPRRPPYGYTF.

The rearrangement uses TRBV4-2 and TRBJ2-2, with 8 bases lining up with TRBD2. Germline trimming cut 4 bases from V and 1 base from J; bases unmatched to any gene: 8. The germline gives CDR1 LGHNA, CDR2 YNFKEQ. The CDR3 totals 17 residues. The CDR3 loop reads CASSLLGLAGNTGELFF. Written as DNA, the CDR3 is TGTGCCAGCAGCCTTTTGGGGCTAGCGGGGAACACCGGGGAGCTGTTTTTT.

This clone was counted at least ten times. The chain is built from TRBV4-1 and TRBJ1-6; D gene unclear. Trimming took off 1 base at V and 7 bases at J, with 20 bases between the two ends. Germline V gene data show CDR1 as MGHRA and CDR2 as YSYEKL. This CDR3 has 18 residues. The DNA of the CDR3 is TGCGCCAGCAGCCAAGTAATTGTTCGCCAGGTGGAAAATTCACCCCTCCACTTT. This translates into CASSQVIVRQVENSPLHF.

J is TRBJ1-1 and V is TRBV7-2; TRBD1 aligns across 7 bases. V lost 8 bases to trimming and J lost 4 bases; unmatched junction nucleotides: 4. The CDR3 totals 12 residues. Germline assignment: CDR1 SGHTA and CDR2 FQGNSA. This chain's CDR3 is CASGRGPTEAFF. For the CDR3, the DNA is TGTGCCAGCGGAAGGGGGCCCACTGAAGCTTTCTTT.

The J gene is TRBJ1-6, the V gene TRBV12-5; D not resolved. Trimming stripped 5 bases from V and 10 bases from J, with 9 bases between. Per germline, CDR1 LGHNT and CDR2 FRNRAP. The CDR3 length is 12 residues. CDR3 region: CASGLERSPLHF. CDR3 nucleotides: TGTGCTAGTGGTCTAGAGCGGTCACCCCTCCACTTT.

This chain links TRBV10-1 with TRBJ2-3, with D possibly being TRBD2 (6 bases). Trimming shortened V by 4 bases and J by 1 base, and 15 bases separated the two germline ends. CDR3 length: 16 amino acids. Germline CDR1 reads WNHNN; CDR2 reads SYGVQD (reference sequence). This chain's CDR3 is CASSAGTARGTDTQYF. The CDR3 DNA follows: TGCGCCAGCAGTGCCGGGACTGCAAGGGGCACAGATACGCAGTATTTT.

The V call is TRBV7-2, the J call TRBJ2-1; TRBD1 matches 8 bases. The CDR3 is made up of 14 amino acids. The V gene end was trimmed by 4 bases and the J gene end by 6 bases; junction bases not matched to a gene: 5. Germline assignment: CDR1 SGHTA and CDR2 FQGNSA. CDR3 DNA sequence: TGTGCCAGCAGCTCTCAGGGGGCTTCCAATGAGCAGTTCTTC. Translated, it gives CASSSQGASNEQFF.

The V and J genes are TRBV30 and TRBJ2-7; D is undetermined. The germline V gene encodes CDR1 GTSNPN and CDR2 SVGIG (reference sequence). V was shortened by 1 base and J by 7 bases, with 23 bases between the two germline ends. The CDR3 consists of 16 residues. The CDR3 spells CAWSGAGQSFWGEQYF. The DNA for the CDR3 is TGTGCCTGGAGTGGGGCTGGGCAGAGTTTTTGGGGTGAGCAGTACTTC.

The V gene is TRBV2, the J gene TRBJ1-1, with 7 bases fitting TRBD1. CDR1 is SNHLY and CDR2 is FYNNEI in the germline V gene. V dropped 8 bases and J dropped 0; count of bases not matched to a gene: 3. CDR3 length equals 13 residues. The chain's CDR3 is CASSQGMNTEAFF. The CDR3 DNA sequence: TGTGCCAGCTCACAGGGGATGAACACTGAAGCTTTCTTT.

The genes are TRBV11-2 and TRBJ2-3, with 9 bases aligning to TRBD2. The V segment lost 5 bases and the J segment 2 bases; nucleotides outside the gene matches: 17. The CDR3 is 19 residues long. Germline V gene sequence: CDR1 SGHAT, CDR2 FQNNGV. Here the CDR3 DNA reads TGTGCCAGCAGCCCCGGAGGTGGGGTTAGCGGGGGCGTCACAGATACGCAGTATTTT. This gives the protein CASSPGGGVSGGVTDTQYF.

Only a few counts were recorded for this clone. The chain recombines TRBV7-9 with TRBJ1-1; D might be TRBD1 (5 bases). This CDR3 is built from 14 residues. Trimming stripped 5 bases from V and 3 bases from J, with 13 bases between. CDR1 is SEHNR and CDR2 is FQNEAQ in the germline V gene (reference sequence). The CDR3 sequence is CASSLVRGDTEAFF. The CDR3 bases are TGTGCCAGCAGCCTGGTCCGGGGGGACACTGAAGCTTTCTTT.

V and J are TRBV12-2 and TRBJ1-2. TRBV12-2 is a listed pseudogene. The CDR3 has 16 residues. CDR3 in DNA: TGTGCAAGTCGCTCCCATCGGAGGGGATCGGACTATGGCTACACCTTC. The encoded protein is CASRSHRRGSDYGYTF.

CDR3 sequence: CASSPRGTGYEKLFF. The DNA for the CDR3 is TGTGCCAGCAGTCCCCGTGGGACAGGGTACGAAAAACTGTTTTTT. The chain has TRBV27 and TRBJ1-4; 9 bases align to TRBD1. J was trimmed by 8 bases and V by 5 bases; bases with no gene match: 9. CDR3 length: 15 amino acids. Germline assignment: CDR1 MNHEY and CDR2 SMNVEV (reference sequence).

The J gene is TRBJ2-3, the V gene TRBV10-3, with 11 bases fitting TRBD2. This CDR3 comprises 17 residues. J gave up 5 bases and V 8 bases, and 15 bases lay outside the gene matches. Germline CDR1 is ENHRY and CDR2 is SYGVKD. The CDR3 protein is CAISPRNSGGAGDTQYF. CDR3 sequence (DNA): TGTGCCATCTCCCCTAGAAATAGCGGGGGGGCCGGAGATACGCAGTATTTT.

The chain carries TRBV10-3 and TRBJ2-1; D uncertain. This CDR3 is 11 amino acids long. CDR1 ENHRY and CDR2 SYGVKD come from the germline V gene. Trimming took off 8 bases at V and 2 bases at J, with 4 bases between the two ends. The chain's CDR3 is CAIRTYNEQFF. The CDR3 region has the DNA TGTGCCATCCGGACCTACAATGAGCAGTTCTTC.

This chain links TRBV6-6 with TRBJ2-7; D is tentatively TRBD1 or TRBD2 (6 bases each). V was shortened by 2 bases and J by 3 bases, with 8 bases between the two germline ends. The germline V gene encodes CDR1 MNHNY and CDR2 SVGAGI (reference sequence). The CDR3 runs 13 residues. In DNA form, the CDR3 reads TGTGCCAGCAGTTACGAGGGGGGCTACGAGCAGTACTTC. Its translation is CASSYEGGYEQYF.

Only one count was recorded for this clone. The CDR3 is CASSLLQETQYF. In DNA, the CDR3 is TGCGCCAGCAGCTTGCTCCAAGAGACCCAGTACTTC. The chain employs TRBV5-1 and TRBJ2-5; D unresolved. The CDR3 loop spans 12 amino acids. The germline gives CDR1 SGHRS, CDR2 YFSETQ. V lost 1 base, J lost 1 base, and 2 bases lay in between.